This note documents a single T cell receptor beta chain sequence. Clinical history as reported by participants underpinned cohort assignment. This sample is part of a study of blood T cell repertoires in COVID-19. Clones were sequenced by immunoSEQ multiplex PCR, and TCRdb holds only the in-frame ones, with some missing. The sample consists of 200,000 to 250,000 clones, about nine tenths of them appearing once. This TCR came from a woman aged 45-59 years in a cohort exposed to, infected with or recovered from COVID-19 (not recorded which). Sequencing was carried out using PBMCs or T cells enriched from blood (not recorded which).

The CDR3 nucleotides are TGTGCCAGCAGTTGGACAGGGAACTCTGGGGCCAACGTCCTGACTTTC. Translated, it gives CASSWTGNSGANVLTF. V and J are TRBV28 and TRBJ2-6, with TRBD1 identical over 8 bases. V dropped 4 bases and J dropped 0; count of bases not matched to a gene: 2. CDR1 is MDHEN, CDR2 SYDVKM, per germline. CDR3 size: 16 residues.